What follows describes a single T cell receptor beta chain. What it binds is unknown. It was with 60 Vbeta and 13 Jbeta primers that the PCR ran. Clones were read by immunoSEQ multiplex PCR, and TCRdb kept only the in-frame ones, dropping some. The table records 120,000 or so clones, approximately 80% of them present only once. From germline, CDR1 is MGHRA and CDR2 YSYEKL. The V gene lost 0 bases and the J gene lost 11 bases, with 11 bases spanning the gap. The CDR3 is 14 residues long. The source of the sample is a study of cytomegalovirus exposure and HLA in healthy donors. General study results and limits: Excluded: some indistinguishable V segments such as TRBV6-2 and TRBV6-3.

The chain employs TRBV4-1 and TRBJ1-6, with D possibly matching TRBD1 (5 bases). This TCR was recovered from a man aged 18 to 30 in good health and CMV-seronegative. The specimen sequenced was PBMCs. The DNA of the CDR3 is TGCGCCAGCAGCCAAGAGGCAGGGATTACACCCCTCCACTTT. This codes for CASSQEAGITPLHF.